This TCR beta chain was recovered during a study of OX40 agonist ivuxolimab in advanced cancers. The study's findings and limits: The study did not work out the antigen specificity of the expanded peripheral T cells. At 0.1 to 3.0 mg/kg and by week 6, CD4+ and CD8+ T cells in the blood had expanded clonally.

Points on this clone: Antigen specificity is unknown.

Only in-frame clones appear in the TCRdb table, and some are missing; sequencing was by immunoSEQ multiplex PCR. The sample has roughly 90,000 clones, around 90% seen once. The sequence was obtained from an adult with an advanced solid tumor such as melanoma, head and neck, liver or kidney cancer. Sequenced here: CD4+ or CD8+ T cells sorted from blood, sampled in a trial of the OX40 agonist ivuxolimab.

The CDR3 is CASSLGLLNGNEQFF. The CDR3 DNA reads TGTGCCAGCAGCTTGGGACTCTTAAACGGCAATGAGCAGTTCTTC. The chain has TRBV5-4 and TRBJ2-1, with D unresolved. Germline V gene sequence: CDR1 SGHNT, CDR2 YYREEE (reference sequence). The length of the CDR3 is 15 residues. Trimming stripped 0 bases from V and 6 bases from J, with 13 bases between.